Detailed here is one TCR beta chain. The antigen is unknown. It was with random hexamers that roughly 0.45 to 1 ug RNA was reverse transcribed. TCRdb re-derived calls from the immunoSEQ multiplex PCR reads in MiXCR, one entry per CDR3 protein. The sample has over 65,000 distinct CDR3 sequences; approximately 94% are singletons. The data were taken from a study of CD8 T cells in Susac syndrome. General observations from the study: Clonal expansion was absent from the CD4+ T cell repertoires in Susac syndrome.

Germline trimming cut 1 base from V and 5 bases from J; bases unmatched to any gene: 9. CDR1 is DFQATT, CDR2 SNEGSKA, per germline (reference sequence). This CDR3 comprises 16 residues. The sequenced material came from CD4+ T cells from PBMCs. This chain joins TRBV20-1 and TRBJ2-3; TRBD2 agrees at 10 bases. The sequence came from a human donor with Susac syndrome. In nucleotides, the CDR3 is TGCAGTGCTAGAGGCCCCAGCGGGAGGGTTGGAGATACGCAGTATTTT. Protein sequence: CSARGPSGRVGDTQYF.